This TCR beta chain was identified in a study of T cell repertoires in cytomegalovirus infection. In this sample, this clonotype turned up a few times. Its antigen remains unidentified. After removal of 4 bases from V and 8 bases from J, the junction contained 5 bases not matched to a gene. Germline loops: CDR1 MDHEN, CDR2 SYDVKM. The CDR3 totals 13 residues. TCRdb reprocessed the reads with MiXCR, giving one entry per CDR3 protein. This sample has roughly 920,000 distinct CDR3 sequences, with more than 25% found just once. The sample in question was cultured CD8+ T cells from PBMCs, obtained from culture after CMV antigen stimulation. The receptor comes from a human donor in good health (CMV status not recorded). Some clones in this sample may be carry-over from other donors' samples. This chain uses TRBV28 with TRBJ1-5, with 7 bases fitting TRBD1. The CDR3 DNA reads TGTGCCAGCAGTTGGGACAGAGGGAAGCCCCAGCATTTT. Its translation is CASSWDRGKPQHF.